The 8 T cell receptor beta chains listed next were all sequenced from one sample in a study of blood T cell repertoires in COVID-19. Clones were sequenced by immunoSEQ multiplex PCR, and TCRdb holds only the in-frame ones, with some missing. Among over 200,000 clones listed, 65% to 90% were seen once. Sequenced input: peripheral blood. These receptors came from a human donor in a cohort sampled during active COVID-19.

The chain has TRBV7-2 and TRBJ2-5, with a tentative D call TRBD1 (6 bases). V gave up 5 bases and J gave up 5 bases, with 21 bases separating them. CDR3 length: 16 amino acids. Per germline, CDR1 SGHTA and CDR2 FQGNSA. The CDR3 sequence: CASSLQGIMVTETQYF. CDR3 nucleotide sequence: TGTGCCAGCAGCCTCCAGGGGATCATGGTGACCGAGACCCAGTACTTC.

The chain combines TRBV28 with TRBJ1-5; D is perhaps TRBD1 (5 bases). The germline V gene encodes CDR1 MDHEN and CDR2 SYDVKM. The V and J ends lost 6 bases and 0 bases respectively, with 12 bases between them. CDR3 size: 15 residues. The CDR3 DNA reads TGTGCCAGCAGGGTCGGGGGTCATAGCAATCAGCCCCAGCATTTT. Translating it yields CASRVGGHSNQPQHF. Supplemented by reference TRBV28 and TRBJ1-5, the full variable domain reads DVKVTQSSRYLVKRTGEKVFLECVQDMDHENMFWYRQDPGLGLRLIYFSYDVKMKEKGDIPEGYSVSREKKERFSLILESASTNQTSMYLCASRVGGHSNQPQHFGDGTRLSIL.

The rearrangement links TRBV11-3 to TRBJ2-1; 16 bases are shared with TRBD2. CDR3 length equals 16 residues. Per the germline V gene, CDR1 is SGHNT and CDR2 is YENEEA. With V trimmed by 5 bases and J by 7 bases, 5 bases remained unmatched. Here the CDR3 DNA reads TGTGCCAGCAGCCCGGGACTAGCGGGGGGGTGGAATGAGCAGTTCTTC. Translation: CASSPGLAGGWNEQFF.

The rearrangement links TRBV6-6 to TRBJ2-2, with D unclear. V lost 7 bases, J lost 0 bases, and 6 bases lay in between. CDR3 length equals 13 residues. CDR1 is MNHNY, CDR2 SVGAGI, per germline (reference sequence). The CDR3 sequence: CASKPANTGELFF. CDR3 DNA sequence: TGTGCCAGCAAACCGGCGAACACCGGGGAGCTGTTTTTT.

The J gene is TRBJ2-4, the V gene TRBV24-1, with a weak D call TRBD1 (5 bases). V was pared by 4 bases and J by 5 bases, with 11 bases between. Germline V gene data show CDR1 as KGHDR and CDR2 as SFDVKD. This CDR3 region has 14 residues. CDR3 residues: CATSDPGWENIQYF. The CDR3 coding sequence is TGTGCCACCAGTGACCCAGGGTGGGAAAACATTCAGTACTTC.

The J gene is TRBJ1-3, the V gene TRBV6-5; TRBD1 might be the D (5 bases). The CDR3 sequence is 14 residues long. CDR1 MNHEY and CDR2 SVGAGI come from the germline V gene. V lost 8 bases and J 1 base, leaving 12 bases between the germline ends. The CDR3 coding sequence is TGTGCCAGCGGGGCAAAGGGTTCTGGAAACACCATATATTTT. It is translated as CASGAKGSGNTIYF.

Only one count was recorded for this clone. The chain combines TRBV21-1 with TRBJ2-7; TRBD1 is taken as the D call from the table, unchecked against the DNA. TRBV21-1 is designated a pseudogene. The CDR3 covers 20 residues. The CDR3 coding sequence is TGTGCCAGCAGACCCAACGGGGTTGGAAATAATAGGACAGCCTTCTACGAGCAGTACTTC. It encodes CASRPNGVGNNRTAFYEQYF.

This chain uses TRBV2 with TRBJ2-7, with D tentatively TRBD2 (5 bases). V was pared by 4 bases and J by 6 bases, with 16 bases between. CDR1 and CDR2 from the germline V gene are SNHLY and FYNNEI. This CDR3 has 14 amino acids. The CDR3 sequence is CASSGTVLSGEQYF. CDR3 coding DNA: TGTGCCAGCAGTGGAACAGTGCTAAGCGGCGAGCAGTACTTC.